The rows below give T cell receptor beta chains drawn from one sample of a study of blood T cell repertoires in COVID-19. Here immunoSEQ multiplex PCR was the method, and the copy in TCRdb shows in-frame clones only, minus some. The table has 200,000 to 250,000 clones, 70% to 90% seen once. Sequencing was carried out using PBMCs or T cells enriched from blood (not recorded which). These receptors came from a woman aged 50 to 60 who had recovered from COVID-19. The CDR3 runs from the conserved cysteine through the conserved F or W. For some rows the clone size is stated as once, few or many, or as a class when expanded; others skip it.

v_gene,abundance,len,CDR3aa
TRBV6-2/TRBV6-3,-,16,CASSYQATGRGQPQHF
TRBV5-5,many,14,CASSLGQGSYEQYF
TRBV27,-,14,CASTSRRGNTEAFF
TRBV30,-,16,CAWSTPRVAGNSPLHF
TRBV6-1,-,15,CASSESTGGNQPQHF
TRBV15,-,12,CATSRDGGGYTF
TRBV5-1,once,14,CASNNRGRNNEQFF
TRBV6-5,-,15,CASGLAGTIDNEQFF
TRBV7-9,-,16,CASRPTSGRATGELFF
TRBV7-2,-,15,CASSLAGQLNTEAFF
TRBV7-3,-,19,CASSLSYLTGGPGSGELFF
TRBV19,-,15,CASMTGPGSYNEQFF
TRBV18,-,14,CASSPGVDTDTQYF
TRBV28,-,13,CASSRQGPYEQYF
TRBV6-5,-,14,CASSYSRGSETQYF
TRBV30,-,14,CAWSVGQGHYGYTF
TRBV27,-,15,CASSSTRDTYQPQHF
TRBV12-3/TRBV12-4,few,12,CASSLSAYEQYF
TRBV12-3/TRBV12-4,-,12,CASSTSNEKLFF
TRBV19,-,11,CASREEVGYTF
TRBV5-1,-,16,CASRSGGLADSYEQYF
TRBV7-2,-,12,CASSHEEISYTF